A selection of T cell receptor beta chains follows, all from one sample in a study of T cells in Graves' hyperthyroidism and ophthalmopathy. TCRdb ran MiXCR on the multiplex PCR reads and lists one entry per CDR3 protein. Among about 640,000 distinct CDR3 sequences listed, approximately 15% were seen once. The sample comprised blood. The source is a woman between 45 and 65 years old with Graves' ophthalmopathy. The CDR3 runs from the conserved cysteine through the conserved F or W. The D gene is left open where the match is weak. Clone size is stated in some rows and not others, as once, few, many or a class when expanded.

NA	TRBJ1-6	TRBV7-9	TRBD1	CASSLTQGSSPLHF	TGTGCCAGCAGCTTAACACAGGGGAGTTCACCCCTCCACTTT
many	TRBJ2-1	TRBV27	NA	CASSFSVWSEQFF	TGTGCCAGCAGTTTCTCGGTGTGGAGTGAGCAGTTCTTC
NA	TRBJ2-5	TRBV7-6	TRBD2	CASSLGGGSQETQYF	TGTGCCAGCAGCTTAGGCGGGGGGAGCCAAGAGACCCAGTACTTC
many	TRBJ2-7	TRBV20-1	NA	CSARDRYSYEQYF	TGCAGTGCTAGAGACAGATACTCCTACGAGCAGTACTTC
NA	TRBJ2-1	TRBV12-3/TRBV12-4	TRBD2	CASSPAAGLAGGPSYNEQFF	TGTGCCAGCAGTCCGGCTGCGGGACTAGCGGGAGGGCCCTCCTACAATGAGCAGTTCTTC
many	TRBJ2-1	TRBV28	NA	CASSSPRGASYNEQFF	TGTGCCAGCAGCTCGCCAAGGGGGGCGAGCTACAATGAGCAGTTCTTC
many	TRBJ1-1	TRBV15	NA	CATGTPMNTEAFF	TGTGCCACCGGAACACCTATGAACACTGAAGCTTTCTTT
many	TRBJ2-7	TRBV19	NA	CASSIERGSVEQYF	TGTGCCAGTAGTATAGAGCGGGGAAGCGTGGAGCAGTACTTC
NA	TRBJ1-4	TRBV10-3	NA	CAISDGYNEKLFF	TGTGCCATCAGTGATGGTTATAATGAAAAACTGTTTTTT
many	TRBJ2-7	TRBV18	NA	CASSPLSDEQYF	TGTGCCAGCTCACCACTTAGCGACGAGCAGTACTTC
many	TRBJ2-7	TRBV19	TRBD1	CASSPAGQGAYEQYF	TGTGCCAGTAGTCCCGCCGGACAGGGGGCCTACGAGCAGTACTTC
many	TRBJ1-2	TRBV12-3/TRBV12-4	NA	CASSLTGTTRKDGYTF	TGTGCCAGCAGTTTAACGGGGACAACTAGGAAAGATGGCTACACCTTC
NA	TRBJ2-7	TRBV5-5	TRBD2	CASSQGLGLSYEQYF	TGTGCCAGCAGTCAGGGACTAGGTCTCTCCTACGAGCAGTACTTC
NA	TRBJ2-2	TRBV20-1	TRBD2	CSAIGTSGRVGELFF	TGCAGTGCTATAGGGACTAGCGGGAGAGTAGGGGAGCTGTTTTTT
many	TRBJ1-1	TRBV7-6	NA	CASSSGHPGHTEAFF	TGTGCCAGCAGCTCGGGACACCCTGGGCACACTGAAGCTTTCTTT
many	TRBJ2-4	TRBV20-1	NA	CSVVRETKNIQYF	TGCAGTGTGGTGCGGGAAACCAAAAACATTCAGTACTTC
many	TRBJ2-5	TRBV18	NA	CASSPGLGETQYF	TGTGCCAGCAGCCCGGGCCTCGGAGAGACCCAGTACTTC
many	TRBJ1-1	TRBV11-2	TRBD1	CASRRTGGMNTEAFF	TGTGCCAGCAGAAGGACAGGGGGGATGAACACTGAAGCTTTCTTT
many	TRBJ2-3	TRBV12-3/TRBV12-4	TRBD1	CASSTRDSRTNTQYF	TGTGCCAGCAGTACCAGGGACAGCCGGACGAATACGCAGTATTTT
many	TRBJ2-1	TRBV28	NA	CASSLWGNEQFF	TGTGCCAGCAGTTTATGGGGGAATGAGCAGTTCTTC
NA	TRBJ1-1	TRBV6-1	NA	CASSEGSGTEAFF	TGTGCCAGCAGTGAGGGGTCGGGTACTGAAGCTTTCTTT
many	TRBJ2-7	TRBV5-1	NA	CASSPGARDGAYEQYF	TGCGCCAGCAGCCCCGGGGCCCGGGACGGAGCCTACGAGCAGTACTTC
many	TRBJ2-7	TRBV27	NA	CASSLRGNYEQYF	TGTGCCAGCAGTTTACGGGGAAACTACGAGCAGTACTTC
NA	TRBJ2-7	TRBV2	TRBD1	CASRGQGHEQYF	TGTGCCAGCAGAGGACAGGGCCACGAGCAGTACTTC
many	TRBJ1-1	TRBV11-2	TRBD1	CASSLLQGGNTEAFF	TGTGCCAGCAGCTTATTGCAGGGGGGGAACACTGAAGCTTTCTTT
many	TRBJ2-1	TRBV12-3/TRBV12-4	TRBD2	CASSLSSGRAIEQFF	TGTGCCAGCAGTTTATCTAGCGGGAGGGCCATTGAGCAGTTCTTC
few	TRBJ2-3	TRBV6-2/TRBV6-3	NA	CASSYGGGTDTQYF	TGTGCCAGCAGTTACGGCGGGGGCACAGATACGCAGTATTTT
many	TRBJ2-7	TRBV11-2	NA	CASSRNTGEIYEQYF	TGTGCCAGCAGCCGAAATACAGGTGAAATCTACGAGCAGTACTTC
NA	TRBJ2-7	TRBV11-2	NA	CASPGGSGSYEQYF	TGTGCCAGCCCCGGAGGGAGCGGCTCCTACGAGCAGTACTTC
many	TRBJ1-1	TRBV28	NA	CASSFYGVSNTEAFF	TGTGCCAGCAGTTTTTATGGGGTTTCGAACACTGAAGCTTTCTTT
NA	TRBJ2-7	TRBV28	NA	CAQHPLASLPYEQYF	TGTGCCCAGCACCCCTTGGCTAGCCTTCCCTACGAGCAGTACTTC
many	TRBJ1-3	TRBV12-5	NA	CASGLAHADTIYF	TGTGCTAGTGGTTTGGCTCACGCCGACACCATATATTTT
NA	TRBJ2-7	TRBV27	TRBD2	CASSLTQTAGVPREQYF	TGTGCCAGCAGCCTGACACAAACGGCGGGAGTCCCAAGGGAGCAGTACTTC
many	TRBJ2-7	TRBV28	NA	CASSFLTGRSSYEQYF	TGTGCCAGCAGTTTCCTTACAGGGAGGAGCTCCTACGAGCAGTACTTC
once	TRBJ1-1	TRBV7-9	TRBD1	CASGYRGAEAFF	TGTGCCAGCGGCTACAGGGGAGCTGAAGCTTTCTTT
many	TRBJ2-1	TRBV29-1	NA	CSVEVAADEQFF	TGCAGCGTTGAGGTAGCGGCGGATGAGCAGTTCTTC
many	TRBJ2-1	TRBV10-3	TRBD1	CATRQGGIEDFGGIQNNEQFF	TGTGCCACCCGACAGGGGGGGATTGAAGACTTCGGCGGGATTCAAAACAATGAGCAGTTCTTC
many	TRBJ2-1	TRBV7-8	TRBD2	CASSFTSGSYNEQFF	TGTGCCAGCAGCTTCACTAGCGGGAGTTACAATGAGCAGTTCTTC
many	TRBJ2-7	TRBV13	NA	CASMGPDTNYEQYF	TGTGCCAGCATGGGCCCGGACACTAACTACGAGCAGTACTTC
many	TRBJ2-3	TRBV3-1	NA	CASSQRGGNTQYF	TGTGCCAGCAGCCAACGCGGAGGAAATACGCAGTATTTT
many	TRBJ2-7	TRBV20-1	NA	CSARDSIGPAPHEQYF	TGCAGTGCTAGAGATAGCATAGGACCGGCGCCCCACGAGCAGTACTTC
NA	TRBJ2-3	TRBV5-1	TRBD1	CASSLFGQGGLTTDTQYF	TGCGCCAGCAGCTTGTTTGGACAGGGTGGACTAACCACAGATACGCAGTATTTT
many	TRBJ2-3	TRBV24-1	NA	CATSDPRSGGTDTQYF	TGTGCCACCAGTGATCCCCGGTCAGGGGGCACAGATACGCAGTATTTT
many	TRBJ2-1	TRBV29-1	TRBD1	CSVSHRGRWNEQFF	TGCAGCGTGTCCCACAGGGGGCGTTGGAATGAGCAGTTCTTC
few	TRBJ2-1	TRBV27	TRBD2	CASSLYSGRGYNEQFF	TGTGCCAGCAGTTTATATAGCGGGAGGGGTTACAATGAGCAGTTCTTC
NA	TRBJ1-6	TRBV6-2/TRBV6-3	NA	CASSPRGGYSPLHF	TGTGCCAGCAGCCCTAGGGGAGGTTATTCACCCCTCCACTTT
many	TRBJ2-5	TRBV27	NA	CASSLGYEETQYF	TGTGCCAGCAGTTTAGGGTACGAAGAGACCCAGTACTTC
many	TRBJ2-3	TRBV20-1	NA	CSARAVQRNTDTQYF	TGCAGTGCTAGAGCGGTCCAGCGGAACACAGATACGCAGTATTTT
many	TRBJ2-7	TRBV30	NA	CAWISGLRYEQYF	TGTGCCTGGATTTCGGGACTCCGCTACGAGCAGTACTTC
NA	TRBJ1-3	TRBV14	NA	CASSQNKQGAIGNTIYF	TGTGCCAGCAGCCAGAATAAGCAGGGCGCGATTGGAAACACCATATATTTT
few	TRBJ2-1	TRBV7-3	TRBD2	CASSLIPSGKDGQFF	TGTGCCAGCAGCTTAATACCTAGCGGGAAGGATGGGCAGTTCTTC
many	TRBJ2-5	TRBV18	TRBD2	CASSPPTGGEEETQYF	TGTGCCAGCTCACCACCGACGGGAGGGGAGGAGGAGACCCAGTACTTC
few	TRBJ1-2	TRBV9	NA	CASSVTRGANYGYTF	TGTGCCAGCAGCGTAACGCGGGGAGCTAACTATGGCTACACCTTC
many	TRBJ2-5	TRBV4-1	NA	CASSLIDSDQETQYF	TGCGCCAGCAGCCTTATTGACAGCGACCAAGAGACCCAGTACTTC
NA	TRBJ2-7	TRBV29-1	TRBD1	CSVTRPGQPPYEQYF	TGCAGCGTGACCAGACCGGGACAGCCGCCCTACGAGCAGTACTTC
NA	TRBJ1-6	TRBV6-5	NA	CASSYRDKHNSPLHF	TGTGCCAGCAGTTACCGGGACAAGCATAATTCACCCCTCCACTTT
many	TRBJ2-7	TRBV29-1	NA	CSVALAINEQYF	TGCAGCGTTGCCCTAGCGATCAACGAGCAGTACTTC